This T cell receptor beta chain emerged from a study of T cell responses to AZD1222 COVID-19 vaccine. Here immunoSEQ multiplex PCR was the method, and the copy in TCRdb shows in-frame clones only, minus some. This table has 75,000 to 100,000 clones, 90% appearing once. This clone was picked up one time. Its antigen remains unknown. Overall study results and limits: Sampling captured repertoires only after the peak T cell response. Nearly half of the spike-specific TCRs reportedly recognize variant regions that carry no mutations. Recipients of AZD1222 seropositive at baseline numbered only 5 or 6. Spike was spanned by vaccine-associated CD4 TCRs, which were dominant at 160-218 and 743-854.

CDR3 length equals 17 residues. Germline CDR1 and CDR2: SGHTA and FQGNSA. V was pared by 1 base and J by 6 bases, with 11 bases of the junction left unmatched. The rearrangement joins TRBV7-2 to TRBJ1-5; 8 bases line up with TRBD1. The sequenced sample was peripheral blood, obtained on day 0 of AZD1222 vaccination. This TCR was recovered from an adult in good health. The DNA for the CDR3 is TGTGCCAGCAGCTTAGTACGCAGGGGGCGGTTTTCTCAGCCCCAGCATTTT. Its translation: CASSLVRRGRFSQPQHF.